This T cell receptor (beta chain) is from a study of beta chain features in type 1 diabetes. The CDR3 runs to 13 residues. Trimming shortened V by 5 bases and J by 7 bases, and 15 bases separated the two germline ends. CDR1 SQVTM and CDR2 ANQGSEA come from the germline V gene. Sorting with CD45RO/CCR7/CD25/CD127/CD95/CD27 yielded naive, central memory, regulatory and stem-like memory CD4+ cells. TCRB transcripts that were expressed got sequenced, as all of the isolated RNA had been reverse transcribed. Generated by immunoSEQ multiplex PCR, the TCRdb table keeps only in-frame clones and is missing some. The sample holds roughly 140,000 clones, 40% to 60% seen once.

The source material was Tregs from blood. This sequence joins TRBV29-1 and TRBJ2-1, with D possibly matching TRBD1 (5 bases). The origin of this receptor is a man younger than 30 in good health. The CDR3 bases are TGCAGCGTTCGCGGCAGGGAAAAAAATGAGCAGTTCTTC. Translating gives CSVRGREKNEQFF.